This record concerns one T cell receptor beta chain sequence. CDR1 and CDR2 from the germline V gene are MNHEY and SVGAGI. J gave up 3 bases and V 6 bases, and 8 bases lay outside the gene matches. This CDR3 contains 14 residues. The data were taken from a study of blood T cell repertoires in COVID-19. Study-wide context: The United States, Italy and Spain provided the acute and convalescent COVID-19 samples.

Assay: immunoSEQ multiplex PCR; the TCRdb copy retains only in-frame clones and omits some. The sample consists of some 170,000 clones, 75% to 80% of them appearing once. The chain combines TRBV6-5 with TRBJ2-7, with TRBD1 matching over 7 bases. The sequencing sample was made of peripheral blood. The sequence was collected from a woman in her seventies with acute or convalescent COVID-19. The CDR3 coding sequence is TGTGCCAGCAGACGACAGGGAGTAAACTACGAGCAGTACTTC. This gives the protein CASRRQGVNYEQYF.